The 10 T cell receptor beta chains presented below share a single source sample, sequenced in a study of neurological immune-mediated disorders. TCRdb re-analysed the 5' RACE reads in MiXCR, keeping a single row per CDR3 protein. Of tens of thousands of distinct CDR3 sequences detected, 4.5% to 5.5% appear once; the ten largest clones hold 6.5% to 7.5%. The sequencing sample was made of PBMCs. All receptors derive from a man aged 30 to 39 with multiple sclerosis.

This clonotype was observed at least ten times. The chain has TRBV27 and TRBJ2-7; either TRBD1 or TRBD2 may fit D (5 bases each). Trimming pared 0 bases from V and 6 bases from J, leaving 9 bases between. This CDR3 contains 13 residues. The germline gives CDR1 MNHEY, CDR2 SMNVEV (reference sequence). CDR3 bases: TGTGCCAGCAGTTTATCGATGGGGGTCGAGCAGTACTTC. This translates into CASSLSMGVEQYF.

The rearrangement joins TRBV5-1 to TRBJ2-3; possible D gene TRBD2, 5 bases. Trimming removed 5 bases from V and 0 bases from J, with 19 bases in between. Germline-derived CDR1 and CDR2 are SGHRS and YFSETQ. The CDR3 loop spans 17 amino acids. CDR3 protein: CASSTGIGDFSTDTQYF. The DNA of the CDR3 is TGCGCCAGCAGTACCGGGATTGGTGATTTTAGCACAGATACGCAGTATTTT. The whole variable domain, remainder taken from reference TRBV5-1 and TRBJ2-3, is KAGVTQTPRYLIKTRGQQVTLSCSPISGHRSVSWYQQTPGQGLQFLFEYFSETQRNKGNFPGRFSGRQFSNSRSEMNVSTLELGDSALYLCASSTGIGDFSTDTQYFGPGTRLTVL.

This clonotype showed up many times. The chain links TRBV2 to TRBJ2-2, with 15 nucleotides matching TRBD2. The V gene's germline CDR1 is SNHLY and CDR2 FYNNEI. Losses at the gene ends were 7 bases for V and 5 bases for J; bases not matched to a gene: 8. The CDR3 spans 17 residues. CDR3 DNA: TGTGCCAGCACCAGGACTAGCGGGGGGGCAGGGACCGGGGAGCTGTTTTTT. Residues: CASTRTSGGAGTGELFF.

This clonotype was picked up a small number of times. The rearrangement uses TRBV6-6 and TRBJ2-3, with D perhaps matching TRBD1 (5 bases). The germline V gene encodes CDR1 MNHNY and CDR2 SVGAGI (reference sequence). V lost 6 bases, J lost 6 bases, and 13 bases lay in between. The CDR3 covers 13 residues. CDR3 region: CASRDNFVDTQYF. The CDR3 DNA reads TGTGCCAGCAGGGACAATTTTGTGGATACGCAGTATTTT.

This clonotype was seen repeatedly, ten times or more. The J gene is TRBJ2-3, the V gene TRBV20-1; possibly TRBD1 or TRBD2 for D (6 bases each). Germline CDR1 is DFQATT and CDR2 is SNEGSKA (reference sequence). V lost 0 bases and J lost 0, with 13 bases in between. The CDR3 is 16 amino acids. The CDR3 loop is CSARDWGAPSTDTQYF. The CDR3, as DNA: TGCAGTGCTAGAGATTGGGGGGCTCCCAGCACAGATACGCAGTATTTT.

The chain carries TRBV5-1 and TRBJ2-1, with 8 bases identical to TRBD1. The CDR3 consists of 15 residues. CDR1 and CDR2 from the germline V gene are SGHRS and YFSETQ. J gave up 8 bases and V 4 bases, and 11 bases lay outside the gene matches. The CDR3 bases are TGCGCCAGCAGCCCGGGACAGGCATCCAACGATGAGCAGTTCTTC. It encodes CASSPGQASNDEQFF. Complete variable domain (other parts from reference TRBV5-1 and TRBJ2-1): KAGVTQTPRYLIKTRGQQVTLSCSPISGHRSVSWYQQTPGQGLQFLFEYFSETQRNKGNFPGRFSGRQFSNSRSEMNVSTLELGDSALYLCASSPGQASNDEQFFGPGTRLTVL.

V and J are TRBV7-8 and TRBJ2-5; D gene unclear. Looked up from germline, CDR1 is SGHVS and CDR2 is FQNEAQ. The CDR3 consists of 14 residues. The V end lost 1 base, the J end lost 5 bases, and 11 bases lay between the germline ends. CDR3 sequence: CASSLVGPRETQYF. CDR3 nucleotide sequence: TGTGCCAGCAGCTTAGTCGGACCTCGGGAGACCCAGTACTTC.

Many counts were recorded for this clonotype. The V call is TRBV20-1, the J call TRBJ1-5; TRBD1 might be the D (5 bases). V lost 3 bases to trimming and J lost 3 bases, with 18 bases between them. Germline V lookup: CDR1 DFQATT, CDR2 SNEGSKA (reference sequence). CDR3 length equals 16 residues. The CDR3 DNA sequence: TGCAGTGCTAGGCCCGCAGGTGGACAACCCAATCAGCCCCAGCATTTT. Translation gives CSARPAGGQPNQPQHF.

This clonotype showed up many times. The V and J genes are TRBV11-2 and TRBJ2-7; D remains unclear. Trimming cost V 0 bases and J 4 bases, with 4 bases left between them. Per germline, CDR1 SGHAT and CDR2 FQNNGV. This CDR3 has 12 residues. This chain's CDR3 is CASSLDGYEQYF. In DNA form, the CDR3 reads TGTGCCAGCAGCTTAGATGGGTACGAGCAGTACTTC.

This clonotype was counted many times. The chain uses TRBV15 and TRBJ1-5; D remains ambiguous. Trimming left V 0 bases short and J 1 base short, with 7 bases between. The CDR3 is made up of 15 amino acids. Germline V lookup: CDR1 LNHNV, CDR2 YYDKDF (reference sequence). The CDR3 is CATSRDPGSNQPQHF. The CDR3 nucleotides read TGTGCCACCAGCAGAGATCCGGGAAGCAATCAGCCCCAGCATTTT. Variable domain in full (rest from reference TRBV15 and TRBJ1-5): DAMVIQNPRYQVTQFGKPVTLSCSQTLNHNVMYWYQQKSSQAPKLLFHYYDKDFNNEADTPDNFQSRRPNTSFCFLDIRSPGLGDTAMYLCATSRDPGSNQPQHFGDGTRLSIL.